The sequence of this T cell receptor beta chain was determined in a study of cytomegalovirus exposure and HLA in healthy donors (dated by TCRdb to the late 2010s). Looking at the study overall: According to an earlier analysis of 550 to 700 of the donors, 150 million to 200 million T cells yielded 90 million to 130 million unique TCR beta sequences and more than 250 Gb of sequence data. About 280 gigabases of sequencing data and around 87 million unique TCR sequences were included in an early release covering roughly 700 HLA-typed donors. Of the roughly 400 genotyped donors, 65% to 90% fell in the genetic ancestry cluster associated with self-reported Caucasian donors. The study was designed to test whether signatures of past pathogen exposure could be identified by cataloging public T cell receptors. The study profiled the T cell repertoires of approximately 700 subjects by immunosequencing and related them to cytomegalovirus serostatus. Along with the roughly 670-subject first cohort, a separate validation cohort of over a hundred different subjects was used. To predict cytomegalovirus infection status, the study brought together high-throughput TCR immunosequencing, statistical association of individual TCRs with disease status, and machine learning. In a later analysis, previously published TCR beta repertoires from 550 to 750 donors were re-analyzed and high-resolution HLA genotyping was added so that TCR occurrence patterns could be studied. Rather than drawing on any new phenotypic data, the later analysis identified candidate immune exposures from TCR beta sequences and the way those sequences occurred across donors. In an earlier analysis of roughly 580 of the donors, high-throughput TCR beta sequencing was used to judge whether each TCR beta V gene segment behaved as functional or pseudogenic. Donor age, sex, ethnicity and CMV serostatus were compiled together with the repertoire data. In a later genetic analysis, genome-wide SNP genotypes for 398 of the 666 donors were used, and that subset was treated as a discovery cohort. All discovery cohort repertoires had been generated using a single sequencing platform. Class I and class II HLA loci were covered by the typing at four-digit resolution. Typing coverage varied by locus: roughly 629-640 donors for A, B, C, DRB1 and DQB1; more than 500 for DQA1; more than 600 for DPA1; fewer than 480 for DPB1. Four to six DR-DQ haplotypes were handled as single units for association and clustering, since linkage in the cohort was strong. Among about 390 genotyped donors of the cohort, an average of about 240,000 unique TCR beta nucleotide sequences were sequenced per donor, around 20% of them non-productive.

General conclusions and limits of the study: Strong co-occurrence of HLA alleles, especially DR and DQ, made assigning TCR associations to individual alleles difficult. The cohort was sequenced for TCR beta chains only, and without alpha or paired-chain data the features that could be detected were limited. Linkage disequilibrium might explain the correlated functional status among segregating V segments, but an unknown experimental factor could not be excluded. A further reported finding was that TCR beta sequences accurately predicted the HLA-A and HLA-B alleles for most subjects in the first cohort. The classifier was reported to diagnose cytomegalovirus status with high specificity and sensitivity in both the original and validation cohorts. CMV serostatus was the only immune exposure information available for the cohort. Roughly uniform sequencing depth across donors was assumed in presence/absence analyses, although this assumption may not hold. According to a later genetic analysis, donors in an Asian-associated ancestry cluster had fewer N-insertions in productive TCRs than the approximately 630-donor mean. The earlier analysis of approximately 560 of the donors excluded some 16 rarely observed V segments, including chromosome 9 orphons, because counts were too low. A group of highly shared sequence variants was considered likely to be a technical artifact of the sequencing pipeline. A few of the identified cytomegalovirus-associated TCR beta chains were confirmed in vitro to be specific for cytomegalovirus antigens. An earlier analysis of 450 to 750 of the donors showed that most TCR beta V segments appeared in productive rearrangements either about 87% or about 30% of the time, which broadly matched IMGT annotations. In the study, some 160 TCR beta chains were listed as associated with cytomegalovirus. According to a later analysis, parvovirus B19, influenza, CMV and Epstein-Barr virus appeared linked to several top co-occurrence clusters. The authors suggested that the approach could potentially be extended to other disease states and immunological phenotypes. Most TCR sequences were seen in very few donors, while some public TCRs were found in many individuals. In a later analysis, most CMV-associated TCR beta chains were found to appear HLA-restricted, with HLA associations seemingly driven largely by CMV exposure. In a later analysis, HLA-associated TCR beta chains were found to be more clonally expanded and to have lower generation probabilities than equally common non-associated chains. In a later analysis, TCR association rates were found to vary across HLA loci, with the most associated TCRs seen for DRB1 alleles and the fewest for HLA-C alleles. Because HLA typing was missing for some donors at each locus, association tests included only the typed subset. Some IMGT-functional V segments, including TRBV6-2 and TRBV6-3, could not be distinguished by the 87-base-pair reads and were therefore excluded. An association between a missense DCLRE1C variant and V-gene and J-gene trimming of TCR beta chains was found in a later genetic analysis and replicated in an independent cohort. In a later analysis, about 16,000 TCR beta sequences were associated with specific HLA alleles at a false discovery rate of 0.05.

Per the germline V gene, SGHTA is the CDR1 and FQGNSA is the CDR2. V is clipped by 4 bases and J by 1 base, and the sequence between their germline boundaries is 8 bases long. The CDR3 contains 14 residues, cysteine and phenylalanine counted. CDR3 DNA only is kept here, 42 bases in frame from base 1. In total, over 600 healthy bone marrow donors made up the cohort. All cohort members were sampled while nominally healthy, although unrecorded immune exposures were likely present. The donor was CMV seropositive and belonged to the group of more than 250 seropositive cohort members. A peripheral blood sample was provided by each donor, and peripheral blood mononuclear cells were used for TCR beta sequencing. The Qiagen DNeasy Blood Extraction Kit was used to extract genomic DNA from the blood cell samples. Library prep was done by the immunoSEQ multiplex PCR assay. For the multiplex PCR, a mixture combining 60 forward primers for TCR Vbeta segments and 13 reverse primers for TCR Jbeta segments was used. The CDR3 region of rearranged TCR beta genes was amplified from genomic DNA with a multiplex PCR assay. On the Illumina HiSeq System, the amplified TCR beta libraries were sequenced as 87-base-pair reads. The original methods were these. A later analysis tallied 75 million to 95 million unique TCR beta chains across the 666 repertoires, and about 10 million of those chains were shared by two or more donors. To remove PCR and sequencing errors, raw reads were error-corrected and collapsed into unique sequences using a nearest-neighbor algorithm that merged closely related sequences. Alignment of CDR3 sequences to IMGT reference sequences was used to assign V, D and J gene segments. Each retained sequence needed at least a six-nucleotide match to both a V gene segment and a J gene segment. Rearrangements were classified as productive when the CDR3 lacked stop codons and remained in frame with V and J, and all other rearrangements were classified as non-productive. CDR3 was defined by IMGT convention, running from the second conserved V-encoded cysteine to the conserved J-encoded phenylalanine. The earlier analysis of about 610 of the donors excluded sequences that lacked an unambiguous match to a single V gene segment. In an earlier analysis of 587 of the donors, V segments were called functional above 56.7% productive rearrangements and were called segregating when the between-donor standard deviation exceeded 5%. A statistical classification framework was built for diagnosing cytomegalovirus status from the catalog of TCR beta chain sequences. In a later analysis, V and J genes were assigned by comparing TCR nucleotide sequences against IMGT/GENE-DB human TR gene sequences. Using the TCRdist pipeline, a later analysis assigned CDR3 sequences along with most-parsimonious VDJ recombination scenarios. In a later analysis, each TCR beta chain was defined by its CDR3 amino acid sequence together with its V-gene family, and reads lacking a unique V-gene family were excluded. A later analysis removed nearly 600 highly shared, low-generation-probability nucleotide sequences to deal with suspected cross-contamination and a sequencing artifact. In a later analysis, a clonal expansion index was calculated for each public chain from normalized within-repertoire ranks of inferred template counts. Generation probabilities in a later analysis came from a VDJ recombination model fitted to out-of-frame rearrangements, and those results were checked against IGoR. A later analysis scored TCR-TCR, TCR-HLA and TCR-CMV co-occurrence with hypergeometric tests, applying a repertoire-size bias correction to TCR pairs. A later analysis estimated false discovery rates by permuting HLA or CMV assignments 20 times. In a later analysis, co-occurring TCRs were grouped using DBSCAN, with TCRdist sequence similarity added in when clustering inside HLA-allele-positive subsets. Repertoires with fewer than 30,000 or more than 120,000 public chains were left out of co-occurrence clustering, as were about five repertoires with anomalous nucleotide sharing. TCRdb stores this immuneACCESS table with in-frame sequences only. Part of the clones is absent; in the studies checked, under half of the shortfall reflects unresolved V genes, and no reason is known for the rest. That table is the source of V, J and clone size, and D and trimming were worked out from the DNA. The sample table holds 140,000 to 150,000 clones, of which more than 75% were seen once. The ten largest clones add up to 2.4% of the sample.

As regards this clone: Its antigen is not yet known. Per-nucleotide qualities are absent, and no much larger clonotype sits a single base away.

This clonotype was obtained from a woman aged 18-30 years in good health and CMV-seropositive. Sequencing was performed on PBMCs. The chain is assembled from TRBV7-2 and TRBJ1-3; D gene: possibly TRBD1, on 5 matching bases. The DNA sequence is given as TGTGCCAGCAGCTCCCGACAGTCTGGAAACACCATATATTTT. Translated, this gives CASSSRQSGNTIYF.